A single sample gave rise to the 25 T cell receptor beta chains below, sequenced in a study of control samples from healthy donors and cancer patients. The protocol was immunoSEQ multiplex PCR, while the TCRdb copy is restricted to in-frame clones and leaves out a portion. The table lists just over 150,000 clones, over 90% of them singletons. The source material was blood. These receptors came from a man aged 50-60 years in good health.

The chain's CDR3 is CASSPVPTGSHGYTF. The CDR3 coding sequence is TGCGCCAGCAGCCCGGTCCCAACAGGGAGCCATGGCTACACCTTC. The rearrangement links TRBV4-1 to TRBJ1-2; D possibly corresponds to TRBD1 (6 bases). The ends were cut back, 4 bases at V and 6 bases at J, with 18 bases in the middle. Per the germline V gene, CDR1 is MGHRA and CDR2 is YSYEKL. The CDR3 runs to 15 residues.

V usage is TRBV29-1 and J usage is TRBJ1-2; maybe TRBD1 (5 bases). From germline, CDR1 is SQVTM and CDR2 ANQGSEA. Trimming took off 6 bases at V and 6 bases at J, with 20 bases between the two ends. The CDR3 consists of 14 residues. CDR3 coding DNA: TGCAGCGTCGACAGCGGTTTAGGGTCAGATGGCTACACCTTC. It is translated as CSVDSGLGSDGYTF.

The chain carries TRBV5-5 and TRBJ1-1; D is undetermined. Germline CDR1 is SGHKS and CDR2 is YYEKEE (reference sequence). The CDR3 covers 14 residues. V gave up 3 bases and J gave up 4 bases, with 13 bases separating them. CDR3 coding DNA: TGTGCCAGCAGCTCGGGGTTAATAGGCACTGAAGCTTTCTTT. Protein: CASSSGLIGTEAFF.

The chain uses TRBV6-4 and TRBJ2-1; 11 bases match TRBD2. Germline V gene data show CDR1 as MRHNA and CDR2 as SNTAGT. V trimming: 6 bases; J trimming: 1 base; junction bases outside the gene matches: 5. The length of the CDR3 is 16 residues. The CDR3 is CASRVTSGSSYNEQFF. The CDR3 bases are TGTGCCAGCAGAGTTACTAGCGGGAGTTCCTACAATGAGCAGTTCTTC.

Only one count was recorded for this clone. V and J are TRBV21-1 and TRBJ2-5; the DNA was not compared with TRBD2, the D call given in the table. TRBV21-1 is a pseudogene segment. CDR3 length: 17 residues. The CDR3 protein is CASSKVWGLAVRETQYF. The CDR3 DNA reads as TGTGCCAGCAGCAAAGTGTGGGGTCTAGCGGTTCGGGAGACCCAGTACTTC.

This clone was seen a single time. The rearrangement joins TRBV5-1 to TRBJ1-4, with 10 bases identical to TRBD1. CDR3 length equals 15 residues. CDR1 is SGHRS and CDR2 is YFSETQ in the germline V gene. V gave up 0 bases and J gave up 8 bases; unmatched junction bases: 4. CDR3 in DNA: TGCGCCAGCAGCTTGGAGGGGGACAGGGGCGAAAAACTGTTTTTT. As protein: CASSLEGDRGEKLFF. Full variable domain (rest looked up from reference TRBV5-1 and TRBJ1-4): KAGVTQTPRYLIKTRGQQVTLSCSPISGHRSVSWYQQTPGQGLQFLFEYFSETQRNKGNFPGRFSGRQFSNSRSEMNVSTLELGDSALYLCASSLEGDRGEKLFFGSGTQLSVL.

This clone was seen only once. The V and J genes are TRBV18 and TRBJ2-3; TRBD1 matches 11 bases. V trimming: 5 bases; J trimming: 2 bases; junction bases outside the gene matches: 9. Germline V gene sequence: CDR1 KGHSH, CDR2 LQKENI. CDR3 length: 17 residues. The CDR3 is CASSSIGTGGNTDTQYF. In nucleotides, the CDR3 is TGTGCCAGCTCATCGATTGGGACAGGGGGTAACACAGATACGCAGTATTTT.

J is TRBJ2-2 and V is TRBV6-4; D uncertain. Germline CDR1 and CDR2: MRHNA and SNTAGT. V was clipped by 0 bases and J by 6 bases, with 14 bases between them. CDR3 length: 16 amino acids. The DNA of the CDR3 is TGTGCCAGCAGTGACTCGGGTAGCCGGGTCGCCGGGGAGCTGTTTTTT. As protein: CASSDSGSRVAGELFF.

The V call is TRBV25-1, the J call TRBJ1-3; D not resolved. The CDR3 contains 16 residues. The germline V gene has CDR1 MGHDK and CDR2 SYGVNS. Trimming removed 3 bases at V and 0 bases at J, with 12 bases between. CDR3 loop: CASSEDRRHSGNTIYF. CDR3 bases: TGTGCCAGCAGTGAGGACCGCAGACACTCTGGAAACACCATATATTTT.

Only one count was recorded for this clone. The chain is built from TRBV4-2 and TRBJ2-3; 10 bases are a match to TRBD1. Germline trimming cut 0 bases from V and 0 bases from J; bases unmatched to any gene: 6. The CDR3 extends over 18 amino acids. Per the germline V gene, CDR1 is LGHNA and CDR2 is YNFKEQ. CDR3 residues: CASSQDLGQGTSTDTQYF. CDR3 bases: TGTGCCAGCAGCCAAGATTTGGGACAGGGGACAAGCACAGATACGCAGTATTTT.

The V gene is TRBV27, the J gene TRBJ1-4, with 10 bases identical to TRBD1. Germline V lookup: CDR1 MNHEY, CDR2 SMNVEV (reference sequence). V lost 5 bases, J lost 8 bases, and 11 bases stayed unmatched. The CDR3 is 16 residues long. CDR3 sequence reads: CASSPQPGTGEEKLFF. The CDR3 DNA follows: TGTGCCAGCAGTCCGCAACCCGGGACAGGGGAAGAAAAACTGTTTTTT. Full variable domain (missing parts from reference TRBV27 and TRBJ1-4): EAQVTQNPRYLITVTGKKLTVTCSQNMNHEYMSWYRQDPGLGLRQIYYSMNVEVTDKGDVPEGYKVSRKEKRNFPLILESPSPNQTSLYFCASSPQPGTGEEKLFFGSGTQLSVL.

CDR3 residues: CASSQSGAGRSYGYTF. CDR3 nucleotide sequence: TGTGCCAGCAGCCAGTCGGGGGCCGGGAGGAGCTATGGCTACACCTTC. The V gene is TRBV7-2, the J gene TRBJ1-2; possible D gene TRBD1, 6 bases. Deletions cut 5 bases from V and 4 bases from J, with 20 bases between. This CDR3 spans 16 amino acids. Germline V gene data show CDR1 as SGHTA and CDR2 as FQGNSA.

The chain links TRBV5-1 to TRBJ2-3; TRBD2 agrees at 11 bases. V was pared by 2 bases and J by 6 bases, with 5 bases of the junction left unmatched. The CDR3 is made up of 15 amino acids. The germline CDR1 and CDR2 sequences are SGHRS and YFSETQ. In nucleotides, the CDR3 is TGCGCCAGCAGCTTTGAACTAGCGGGAGCTGATACGCAGTATTTT. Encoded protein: CASSFELAGADTQYF.

The CDR3 region has the DNA TGTGCCAGCAGTTCCACCCCAGAGACCCAGTACTTC. This sequence encodes CASSSTPETQYF. The V gene is TRBV12-3 or TRBV12-4, the J gene TRBJ2-5; no reliable D call. The CDR3 runs 12 residues. Trimming left V 4 bases short and J 4 bases short, with 7 bases between.

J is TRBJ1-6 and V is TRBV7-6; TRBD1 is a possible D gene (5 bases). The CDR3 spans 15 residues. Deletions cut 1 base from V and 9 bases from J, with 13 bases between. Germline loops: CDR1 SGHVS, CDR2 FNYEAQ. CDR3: CASSLEGRAGSPLHF. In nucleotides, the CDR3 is TGTGCCAGCAGCTTAGAAGGCAGGGCGGGTTCACCCCTCCACTTT.

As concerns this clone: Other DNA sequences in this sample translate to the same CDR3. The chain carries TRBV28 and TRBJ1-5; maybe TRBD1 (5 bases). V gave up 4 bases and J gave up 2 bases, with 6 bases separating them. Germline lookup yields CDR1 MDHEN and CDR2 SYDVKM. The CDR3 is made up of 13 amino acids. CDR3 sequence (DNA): TGTGCCAGCAGTTCGGGGGGCAATCAGCCCCAGCATTTT. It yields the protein CASSSGGNQPQHF. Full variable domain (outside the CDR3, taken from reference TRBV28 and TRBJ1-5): DVKVTQSSRYLVKRTGEKVFLECVQDMDHENMFWYRQDPGLGLRLIYFSYDVKMKEKGDIPEGYSVSREKKERFSLILESASTNQTSMYLCASSSGGNQPQHFGDGTRLSIL.

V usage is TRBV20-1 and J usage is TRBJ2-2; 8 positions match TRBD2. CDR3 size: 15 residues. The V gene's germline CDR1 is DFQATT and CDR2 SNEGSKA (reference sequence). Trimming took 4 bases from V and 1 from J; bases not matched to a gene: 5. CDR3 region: CSAIELAENTGELFF. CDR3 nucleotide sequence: TGCAGTGCTATTGAACTAGCGGAGAACACCGGGGAGCTGTTTTTT.

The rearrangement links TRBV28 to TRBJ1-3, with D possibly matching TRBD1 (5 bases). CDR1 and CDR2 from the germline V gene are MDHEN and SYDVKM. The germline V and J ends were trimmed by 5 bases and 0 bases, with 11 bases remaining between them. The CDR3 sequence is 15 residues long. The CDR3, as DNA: TGTGCCAGCAGTCCTAGCGGGGGCTCTGGAAACACCATATATTTT. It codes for CASSPSGGSGNTIYF.

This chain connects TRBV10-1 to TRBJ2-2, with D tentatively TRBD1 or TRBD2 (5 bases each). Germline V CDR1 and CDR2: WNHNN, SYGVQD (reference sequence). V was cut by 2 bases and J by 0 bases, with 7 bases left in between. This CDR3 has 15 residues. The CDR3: CASSEGDANTGELFF. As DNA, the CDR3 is TGCGCCAGCAGTGAGGGGGACGCGAACACCGGGGAGCTGTTTTTT.

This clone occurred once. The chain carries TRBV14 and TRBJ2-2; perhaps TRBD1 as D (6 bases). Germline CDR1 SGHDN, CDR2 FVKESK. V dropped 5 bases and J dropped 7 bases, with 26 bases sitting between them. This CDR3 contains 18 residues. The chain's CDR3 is CASSKTLNRVGIGGELFF. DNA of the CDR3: TGTGCCAGCAGCAAAACTCTAAACAGGGTCGGGATCGGCGGGGAGCTGTTTTTT.

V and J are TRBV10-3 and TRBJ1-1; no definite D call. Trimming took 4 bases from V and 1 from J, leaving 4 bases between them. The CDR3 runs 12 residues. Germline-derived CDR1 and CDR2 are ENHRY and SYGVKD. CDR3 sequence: CAISAQNTEAFF. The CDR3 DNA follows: TGTGCCATCAGTGCTCAGAACACTGAAGCTTTCTTT.

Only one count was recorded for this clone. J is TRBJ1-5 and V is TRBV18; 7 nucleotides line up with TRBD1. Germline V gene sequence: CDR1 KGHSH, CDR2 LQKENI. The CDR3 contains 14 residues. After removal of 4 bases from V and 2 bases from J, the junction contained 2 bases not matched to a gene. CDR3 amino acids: CASSQGGGNQPQHF. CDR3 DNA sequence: TGTGCCAGCTCACAAGGGGGCGGCAATCAGCCCCAGCATTTT.

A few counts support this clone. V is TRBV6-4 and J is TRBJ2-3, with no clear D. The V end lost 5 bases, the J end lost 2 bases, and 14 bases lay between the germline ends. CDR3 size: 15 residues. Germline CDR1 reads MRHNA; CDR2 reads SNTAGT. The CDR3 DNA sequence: TGTGCCAGCAGTTTAACACATTCTTCCACAGATACGCAGTATTTT. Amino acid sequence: CASSLTHSSTDTQYF.

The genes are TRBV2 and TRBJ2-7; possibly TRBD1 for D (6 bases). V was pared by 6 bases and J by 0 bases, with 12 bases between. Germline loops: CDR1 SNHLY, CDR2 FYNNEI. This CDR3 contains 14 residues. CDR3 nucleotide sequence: TGTGCCAGCAGAGGCCAGGGGATCTCCTACGAGCAGTACTTC. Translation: CASRGQGISYEQYF.

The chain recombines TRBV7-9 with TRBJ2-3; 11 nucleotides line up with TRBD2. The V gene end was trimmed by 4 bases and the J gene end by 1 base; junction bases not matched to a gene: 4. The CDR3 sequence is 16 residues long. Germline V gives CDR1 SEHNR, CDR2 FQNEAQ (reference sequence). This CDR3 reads CASSSPGLAGTDTQYF. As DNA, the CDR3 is TGTGCCAGCAGCTCCCCGGGACTAGCGGGCACAGATACGCAGTATTTT.